This T cell receptor (beta chain) originates from a study of blood T cell repertoires in COVID-19 (dated by TCRdb to about 2020). About the investigation overall: Samples covering the acute and convalescent phases of COVID-19 were provided by collaborators in the United States, Italy and Spain. The material from the prospective study consisted of cDNA or gDNA derived from T cells, B-cell-depleted T cells, or PBMCs. The dataset comprised deeply sampled blood TCRbeta repertoires from subjects exposed to, actively infected with, or recovered from COVID-19. The repertoires were made available in a free public database intended to serve as a resource for research on the immune response to SARS-CoV-2. The samples were drawn from two sources: the first 160 participants of the ongoing ImmuneRACE study, and 1,000 to 1,500 subjects contributed by 6 global collaborators. A de-identified subject ID, COVID-19 status, age in years and sex were almost always included in the sample metadata. Where available, HLA class I and class II types were taken from metadata supplied by the sample provider and were not determined by assay-based typing. Points the paper makes about the study in general: The quantity of clinical and demographic metadata differed by source and by participant and was supplied without curation.

Of note for this clone: What this receptor recognizes is not known. No quality values exist for individual bases; no much larger clone is one base distant.

The immunoSEQ Assay, a bias-controlled multiplex PCR, was used to amplify TCRbeta CDR3 regions from genomic DNA. The authors' analysis ran thus. The number of nucleated cells in each sample was estimated from the amplification of reference gene primers within the assay. Sequence reads were collapsed and filtered to measure the absolute abundance of every unique TCRbeta CDR3 rearrangement. For each sample, productive Simpson clonality was calculated as the square root of Simpson's diversity index across productive rearrangements. This immuneACCESS table, as held by TCRdb, lists in-frame sequences with V and J called but not all clones. Of the missing ones, under half trace to an unresolved V gene in checked studies; the others have no known cause. V and J calls and clone size come straight from that table; D and trimming were deduced from the DNA. Here the sample has 100,000 or so clones; 65% to 90% occur a single time. The biggest ten clones account for 2.7% of the sample.

In the prospective study, participants were roughly 18 to 95 years old, resided in about two dozen geographic areas of the United States, and were enrolled through a virtual design. To assign participants to cohorts, the prospective study relied on clinical history that participants themselves reported in a screening survey and a study questionnaire. ImmuneRACE Cohort 3 recovered participants were defined by two consecutive negative NP/OP PCR tests, healthcare professional clearance, or symptom resolution. Each participant in the prospective study had whole blood, serum and a nasopharyngeal or oropharyngeal swab collected by mobile phlebotomists. Prospective study participants could optionally give additional blood draws and questionnaires over a roughly two-month period. Before DNA extraction, blood samples from the prospective study were shipped at room temperature or frozen. V loses 5 bases at its end and J loses 5 bases; junction bases beyond the gene matches: 4. The germline V gene gives CDR1 as SGHTA and CDR2 as FQGTGA. The CDR3, from cysteine to phenylalanine, totals 13 residues. Only CDR3 DNA remains: 39 bases, in frame from the first base.

The TCR sequence derives from a woman aged 50 to 65 who had recovered from COVID-19. The chain employs TRBV7-3 and TRBJ1-2; 8 bases in the middle match TRBD1. Sequenced material: PBMCs or T cells enriched from blood (not recorded which). The nucleotide sequence reads as follows: TGTGCCAGCAGCCCGGGACAGGAGTATGGCTACACCTTC. This encodes CASSPGQEYGYTF.